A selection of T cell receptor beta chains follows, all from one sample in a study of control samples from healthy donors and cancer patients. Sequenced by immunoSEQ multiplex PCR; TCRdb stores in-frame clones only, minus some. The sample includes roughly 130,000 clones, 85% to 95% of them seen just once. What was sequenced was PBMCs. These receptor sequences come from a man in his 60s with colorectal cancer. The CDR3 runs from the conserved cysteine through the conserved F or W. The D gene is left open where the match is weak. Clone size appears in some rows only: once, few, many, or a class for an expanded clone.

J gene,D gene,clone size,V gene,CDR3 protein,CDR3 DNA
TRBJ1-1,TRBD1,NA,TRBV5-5,CASSLAPTGWNTEAFF,TGTGCCAGCAGCTTGGCCCCGACAGGGTGGAACACTGAAGCTTTCTTT
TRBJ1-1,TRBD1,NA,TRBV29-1,CSVGQQGRSTEAFF,TGCAGCGTTGGACAACAGGGGAGGAGCACTGAAGCTTTCTTT
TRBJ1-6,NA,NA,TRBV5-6,CASSLQGLNSPLHF,TGTGCCAGCAGCTTACAAGGCCTAAATTCACCCCTCCACTTT
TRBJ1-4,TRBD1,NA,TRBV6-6,CASRAYRGLNEKLFF,TGTGCCAGCAGGGCTTACAGGGGGTTGAATGAAAAACTGTTTTTT
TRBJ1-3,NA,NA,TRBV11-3,CASSLQGGTGNTIYF,TGTGCCAGCAGCCTACAAGGAGGTACTGGAAACACCATATATTTT
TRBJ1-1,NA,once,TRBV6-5,CASSPLGQNTEAFF,TGTGCCAGCAGCCCCCTCGGACAGAACACTGAAGCTTTCTTT
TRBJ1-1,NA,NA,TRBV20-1,CRTTQGTEAFF,TGCAGAACCACACAGGGCACTGAAGCTTTCTTT
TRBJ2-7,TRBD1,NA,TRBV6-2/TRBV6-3,CASSSGTGVYEQYF,TGTGCCAGCAGTTCCGGAACAGGGGTCTACGAGCAGTACTTC
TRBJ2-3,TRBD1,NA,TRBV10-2,CASSAQGDADTQYF,TGCGCCAGCAGCGCCCAGGGGGACGCAGATACGCAGTATTTT
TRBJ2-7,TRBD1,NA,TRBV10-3,CAISGTGRSYEQYF,TGTGCCATCAGTGGGACAGGGCGATCCTACGAGCAGTACTTC
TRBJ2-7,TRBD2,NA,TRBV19,CASSPTSGFAYEQYF,TGTGCCAGTAGTCCAACTAGCGGGTTCGCCTACGAGCAGTACTTC
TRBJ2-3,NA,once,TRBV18,CASSPPAASTDTQYF,TGTGCCAGCTCACCTCCGGCGGCTAGCACAGATACGCAGTATTTT
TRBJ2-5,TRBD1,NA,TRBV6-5,CASRQGAQETQYF,TGTGCCAGCCGCCAGGGGGCACAAGAGACCCAGTACTTC
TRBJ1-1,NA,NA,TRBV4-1,CASSQPGRMGTEAFF,TGCGCCAGCAGCCAACCGGGGAGGATGGGCACTGAAGCTTTCTTT
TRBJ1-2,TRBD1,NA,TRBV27,CASRAGQVSNYGYTF,TGTGCCAGCAGAGCCGGACAGGTATCTAACTATGGCTACACCTTC
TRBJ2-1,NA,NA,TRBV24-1,CATAGKLAPSDEQFF,TGTGCCACGGCGGGAAAACTAGCCCCCTCGGATGAGCAGTTCTTC
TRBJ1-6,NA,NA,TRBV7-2,CASSLESGARSPLHF,TGTGCCAGCAGCTTAGAATCCGGGGCACGGTCACCCCTCCACTTT
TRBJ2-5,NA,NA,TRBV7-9,CASSLGTFGETQYF,TGTGCCAGCAGCTTAGGGACATTCGGGGAGACCCAGTACTTC
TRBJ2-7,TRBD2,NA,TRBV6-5,CASSLAGGYEQYF,TGTGCCAGCAGTCTAGCGGGGGGCTACGAGCAGTACTTC
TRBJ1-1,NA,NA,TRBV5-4,CASSLPHLNTEAFF,TGTGCCAGCAGCTTGCCACACCTGAACACTGAAGCTTTCTTT
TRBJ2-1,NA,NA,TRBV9,CASSVASQGNEQFF,TGTGCCAGCAGCGTAGCTAGCCAGGGCAATGAGCAGTTCTTC
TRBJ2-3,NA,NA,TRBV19,CASSPRTGRGRAYTDTQYF,TGTGCCAGTAGTCCAAGGACAGGGAGGGGAAGGGCCTACACAGATACGCAGTATTTT
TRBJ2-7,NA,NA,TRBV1,CTSSQVGTKLYEQYF,TGCACCAGCAGCCAAGTCGGGACTAAACTCTACGAGCAGTACTTC
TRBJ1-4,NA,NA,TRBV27,CASSLSGEGVGKLFF,TGTGCCAGCAGTTTATCGGGGGAAGGAGTCGGAAAACTGTTTTTT
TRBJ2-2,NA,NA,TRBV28,CASSLGGANTGELFF,TGTGCCAGCAGTTTAGGCGGGGCGAACACCGGGGAGCTGTTTTTT